Reported below is one T cell receptor (beta chain). Its specificity is not known. Clones were read by immunoSEQ multiplex PCR, and TCRdb kept only the in-frame ones, dropping some. This table has roughly 2 million clones, about 94% appearing once. This record comes from a study of shared clonotypes between healthy human individuals. Overall study findings and caveats: Only blood was sampled, and tissue TCR repertoires likely differ from blood ones. The study found about 5% of naive CD4 clonotypes shared across a few donors.

The CDR3 length is 16 residues. Germline values: CDR1 MNHEY, CDR2 SVGAGI. V gave up 4 bases and J gave up 2 bases; unmatched junction bases: 5. This rearrangement joins TRBV6-5 to TRBJ2-3, with TRBD2 identical over 11 bases. Sequencing was carried out using naive CD4+ T cells sorted from blood. Described subset: CD45RA+ positively selected. The receptor's source is a man between 18 and 35 years old in good health. The CDR3, as DNA: TGTGCCAGCAGTTTCAAGACTAGCGGGGTCACAGATACGCAGTATTTT. Residues: CASSFKTSGVTDTQYF.